Listed here is a single T cell receptor beta chain. Antigen unknown. The germline gives CDR1 LNHNV, CDR2 YYDKDF (reference sequence). V shed 2 bases and J 9 bases; nucleotides not matched to a gene: 9. The CDR3 extends over 17 amino acids. Donors counted as nominally healthy when sampled, yet unrecorded immune exposures were likely. These data originate in a study of cytomegalovirus exposure and HLA in healthy donors. Study details: In terms of ancestry, the Caucasian-associated cluster contained around four fifths of the approximately 400 genotyped donors.

Regarding the study as a whole: An analysis done earlier found most TCR beta V segments productive about 90% or about 30% of the time.

PCR primers comprised 60 Vbeta and 13 Jbeta primers. Assay used: immunoSEQ multiplex PCR; TCRdb lists only in-frame clones, some missing. The sample has about 150,000 clones, under 75% seen once. This receptor was identified in a woman aged 60-75 years in good health and CMV-seropositive. The rearrangement joins TRBV15 to TRBJ2-1, with 14 positions matching TRBD2. The sequencing sample was made of PBMCs. The CDR3 reads CATSRRRGTSGRGEQFF. In DNA, the CDR3 is TGTGCCACCAGCAGACGGAGGGGGACTAGCGGGAGAGGTGAGCAGTTCTTC.